Below, one TCR beta chain is given with its context. It has no known antigen specificity. A single base is all that separates this from a far larger clone, so a read error is likely. Interpreted using the paper, the time point label stands for: newly diagnosed GD, antithyroid drugs for less than 3 months. For both TCR sequencing and RNA sequencing, RNA was extracted from PBMCs using TRIzol. Graves' disease was diagnosed according to American Thyroid Association guidelines. The patients came from an endocrinology department in Xi'an, China. Each patient gave about 9.1 milliliters of peripheral blood, collected in an EDTA anticoagulant tube. PBMCs were isolated by Ficoll Paque Plus density gradient separation without further T cell sorting. RNA quality was checked with an Agilent 2100 Bioanalyzer and agarose gel, and concentration with a NanoDrop 2000. Sequences MNHNS (CDR1) and SASEGT (CDR2) are obtained from the germline V gene. From V the trimming removes 3 bases and from J it removes 7 bases, while the gene matches leave 11 bases of the junction unaccounted for. The CDR3 goes from the cysteine to the phenylalanine over 17 residues. Just CDR3 DNA is preserved here, 51 bases in frame from base 1.

The record originates from a study of regulatory T cells in long-lasting Graves disease (dated by TCRdb to the early 2020s). As for the study more broadly: Antithyroid drugs had been taken for less than 3 months by newly diagnosed Graves' disease patients. Patients with persistent Graves' disease were compared with patients with newly diagnosed Graves' disease using TCR sequencing and RNA sequencing of peripheral blood. The study was registered as a clinical trial and conducted in China. A total of roughly 35 samples underwent TCR sequencing: about 13 from persistent and around 20 from newly diagnosed Graves' disease patients.

The study at large found these results: Compared with newly diagnosed patients, patients with persistent Graves' disease had lower TCR Shannon entropy and fewer highly expanded clones, which suggests clonal expansion. The authors acknowledged the small sample size as a limitation that may reduce accuracy. A larger number of public clonotypes was shared among persistent patients (approximately 2,600) than among newly diagnosed patients (approximately 1,000). Sequencing and analysis were restricted to the TCR beta chain. Peripheral blood alone was examined, since thyroid tissue, which constituted the primary lesion, could not be accessed. TRBV28, TRBJ1-2 and TRBJ2-5 were preferentially used in persistent disease, while TRBV20-1 and TRBJ2-1 were favored in newly diagnosed disease.

Receptors were amplified or captured by multiplex PCR. The run used an Illumina HiSeq 4000. CDR3 regions were amplified by Arm-PCR with iRepertoire HTBI primers to construct TCR beta libraries. Before sequencing, the PCR products went through gel purification. As for the authors' bioinformatics: A total of 60 to 80 TRBV and 14 TRBJ segments were identified across samples and were used for gene usage analysis of CDR3 amino acid clonotypes. Filtered high-quality paired reads were merged into contigs using COPE and FqMerger. Contigs were aligned with BLAST to IMGT TRBV, TRBD and TRBJ reference genes, and CDR3 was defined per IMGT. Any clonotype with a frequency above 0.1% was counted as a highly expanded clone. Repertoire diversity was measured by Shannon entropy, and V-J evenness by the Gini coefficient. Clonotypes shared by more than one individual were considered public. In TCRdb, the public reads were trimmed at Q25 with fastp and aligned with MiXCR, with productive beta chains retained. Rows are unified per CDR3 protein, each entry keeping the most common DNA and genes. The V and J calls here are based on TCRdb, not the publication. The sample table holds 400,000 to 500,000 distinct CDR3 sequences, of which around 17% were seen once. The ten top clones hold around 10% of the sample.

These data are also associated with another study on T cells in Graves' hyperthyroidism and ophthalmopathy. Reported in the second study: Graves' hyperthyroidism was defined as stable when no progression to ophthalmopathy occurred over 18 months of follow-up. Hyperthyroidism patients were newly diagnosed, with disease duration under 2 months, and aged 18 to 65 years. Any patient with an uncontrolled infection, another autoimmune disease, pregnancy or lactation was excluded. Diagnoses were based on clinical symptoms, serum thyroxine and TRAb, thyroid ultrasound and orbital computed tomography. A first-round RT-PCR of the TCR CDR3 used the HTBI primer set with the Qiagen OneStep RT-PCR kit. Most expanded thyroid clonotypes (frequency above 0.001) were also detected in blood, suggesting blood repertoires may reflect thyroid immune responses. A model built on a 13 V-J signature distinguished ophthalmopathy from stable hyperthyroidism, reaching 85% to 90% sensitivity and 81.08% specificity in cross-validation and 80%/75% in testing. In validation, the model predicted progression to ophthalmopathy with about 71% sensitivity and roughly 72% specificity, a median of approximately 6.5 months before onset. To identify distinguishing TCR V-J signatures, a discovery cohort of 90 to 100 patients was used, comprising 43 with Graves' ophthalmopathy and approximately 57 with stable Graves' hyperthyroidism. Prospective prediction of ophthalmopathy was tested in an independent validation cohort of fewer than 20 hyperthyroidism patients and around 16 patients who later progressed to ophthalmopathy. The roughly 91 discovery patients were randomly divided into training and test sets at a 7:3 ratio. In more than 5 Graves' hyperthyroidism patients, the study also compared T-cell repertoires from thyroid tissue with T-cell repertoires from blood. After sampling, hyperthyroidism patients received methimazole starting at 30 mg daily, and ophthalmopathy patients received high-dose intravenous methylprednisolone. Libraries were constructed in a second round of multiplex PCR, after which size selection and purification were performed. Paired-end sequencing of the libraries was performed with 100 bp reads on an Illumina HiSeq2000. SOAPnuke was used to process the raw data, removing reads that contained adapters or uncalled bases, had a mean Phred below 15, or lacked an exact match to the constant primer or identifier. COPE v1.2.5 was used to merge high-quality paired reads, and clonotypes were defined as unique nucleotide sequences. MiTCR v1.1 was used to align the clonotypes against IMGT TRBV, TRBD and TRBJ reference segments. The analysis included only V-J combinations with a frequency above 0.0001, which together covered approximately 99% of the repertoires. A TCS score was defined as the ratio between F50 (clonal expansion) and ExV (chaos), using BLOSUM62-based TCRdist between CDR3 peptides within each V-J. Welch's t-statistics and random forest reduced approximately 520 V-J features to roughly 13, which were used in a naive Bayes classifier (R e1071). Sample size was not statistically predetermined, and blinding of investigators to group allocation was not performed. The paper describes TCR Vbeta CDR3 sequencing of 140 or so peripheral blood samples, made up of 43 ophthalmopathy patients, around 78 hyperthyroidism patients and roughly 17 progressor patients.

The sequence was obtained from a woman aged 30 to 39 with Graves disease. Donor details come from another sample of the same person, matched by shared clones. This sequence uses TRBV6-1 and TRBJ2-1; TRBD2 lines up with 11 middle nucleotides. The source was peripheral blood mononuclear cells (PBMCs), collected at new diagnosis, from a patient treated with antithyroid drugs. For the CDR3, the sequence is CASSDGTGLAVRNEQFF. Read as DNA, the sequence is TGTGCCAGCAGTGATGGGACGGGACTAGCGGTCCGAAATGAGCAGTTCTTC.